A selection of T cell receptor beta chains follows, all from one sample in a study of T cells in Graves' hyperthyroidism and ophthalmopathy. TCRdb re-called the multiplex PCR reads through MiXCR, storing one row per CDR3 protein. This sample has around 300,000 distinct CDR3 sequences, with around 22% found just once. Sequencing was carried out using blood. These receptors originate from a young man with Graves' ophthalmopathy. Each CDR3 is given with its conserved first and last residue. The order of the fields is D gene, J gene, V gene, clone size, CDR3 protein, CDR3 DNA. The D gene is left open where the match is weak. For some rows the clone size is stated as once, few or many, or as a class when expanded; others skip it.

TRBD2 | TRBJ2-1 | TRBV11-1 | - | CASSSIGTSGTNEQFF | TGTGCCAGCAGCTCCATAGGGACTAGCGGGACTAATGAGCAGTTCTTC
- | TRBJ2-7 | TRBV29-1 | - | CSVEAPSSDRNYEQYF | TGCAGCGTTGAAGCACCATCGTCGGACAGAAACTACGAGCAGTACTTC
- | TRBJ2-7 | TRBV20-1 | many | CSAGLLAAYEQYF | TGCAGTGCCGGTCTGTTAGCGGCCTACGAGCAGTACTTC
- | TRBJ1-5 | TRBV5-6 | - | CASSLRTWRFNQPQHF | TGTGCCAGCAGCTTGAGGACCTGGCGGTTCAATCAGCCCCAGCATTTT
- | TRBJ1-1 | TRBV6-1 | many | CASNRQNTEAFF | TGTGCCAGCAACAGGCAGAACACTGAAGCTTTCTTT
- | TRBJ2-3 | TRBV7-8 | - | CASSLARGQRTDTQYF | TGTGCCAGCAGCTTAGCAAGAGGACAGCGCACAGATACGCAGTATTTT
TRBD1 | TRBJ1-5 | TRBV20-1 | - | CSARDRQGLNQPQHF | TGCAGTGCTAGAGATCGACAGGGCCTCAATCAGCCCCAGCATTTT
TRBD2 | TRBJ2-1 | TRBV6-1 | few | CASSRAGAAYNEQFF | TGTGCCAGCAGTCGAGCGGGAGCGGCCTACAATGAGCAGTTCTTC
TRBD2 | TRBJ2-1 | TRBV12-5 | few | CASGLSGRANEQFF | TGTGCTAGTGGTTTGAGTGGGAGGGCCAATGAGCAGTTCTTC
TRBD1 | TRBJ1-1 | TRBV28 | many | CASSLGTGRGAFF | TGTGCCAGCAGTTTAGGGACAGGTCGAGGGGCTTTCTTT
TRBD1 | TRBJ2-7 | TRBV20-1 | many | CSAHSGTGGEQYF | TGCAGTGCGCATTCCGGGACAGGGGGCGAGCAGTACTTC
- | TRBJ2-7 | TRBV3-1 | once | CASSQDADEQYF | TGTGCCAGCAGCCAAGATGCTGACGAGCAGTACTTC
- | TRBJ2-6 | TRBV19 | few | CASSISPGANVLTF | TGTGCCAGTAGTATCAGTCCAGGGGCCAACGTCCTGACTTTC
- | TRBJ2-1 | TRBV15 | - | CATSREGYNEQFF | TGTGCCACCAGCAGAGAGGGTTACAATGAGCAGTTCTTC
- | TRBJ2-7 | TRBV27 | many | CASSFVPGAYEQYF | TGTGCCAGCAGTTTTGTCCCCGGCGCCTACGAGCAGTACTTC